One and the same sample provided the 14 T cell receptor beta chains below, sequenced in a study of T cells in women clearing cervical HPV infection (dated by TCRdb to 2017 to 2018). Library method: the immunoSEQ multiplex PCR assay. Imported from immuneACCESS, the table was reduced by TCRdb to in-frame sequences with V and J called. These copies leave out some clones; in studies compared against another copy, an unresolved V gene accounts for under half, and the cause of the remainder is not known. The sample table gives some 37,000 clones. Approximately 1.5% of the sample rests with the top ten. Sample: blood buffy coat. These receptors originate from a woman between 18 and 75 years old with a cervical HPV16 infection that either progressed to CIN3+ or cleared (not recorded which).

About this clone: The read halts 3 residues ahead of the CDR3 end, with the missing end drawn from the germline J gene. The gene calls are TRBV7-9 and TRBJ2-3, with a possible D match to TRBD1 (6 bases). Germline V lookup: CDR1 SEHNR, CDR2 FQNEAQ (reference sequence). CDR3 size: 12 residues. CDR3 DNA (partial): TGTGCCAGCAGCCAGGGGTCGGAGACG. Translating it yields CASSQGSET. The full CDR3 is CASSQGSETQYF. The full variable domain, rest sourced from reference TRBV7-9 and TRBJ2-3, is DTGVSQNPRHKITKRGQNVTFRCDPISEHNRLYWYRQTLGQGPEFLTYFQNEAQLEKSRLLSDRFSAERPKGSFSTLEIQRTEQGDSAMYLCASSQGSETQYFGPGTRLTVL.

In the case of this clone: The CDR3 end is not reached by the read, which stops 3 residues before it; the germline J gene fills it in. V is TRBV11-2 and J is TRBJ1-1, with D tentatively TRBD1 (6 bases). Germline-derived CDR1 and CDR2 are SGHAT and FQNNGV. Trimming took 5 bases from V and 4 from J, leaving 14 bases between them. The CDR3 loop spans 14 amino acids. CDR3 sequence: CASSLSTGLTEAFF. Partial CDR3 DNA: TGTGCCAGCAGCCTTTCCACAGGGCTCACTGAA.

On this clone: The read terminates 3 residues ahead of where the CDR3 ends, so the germline J gene completes it. The chain combines TRBV7-7 with TRBJ2-5, with D perhaps TRBD1 or TRBD2 (5 bases each). The ends were cut back, 5 bases at V and 5 bases at J, with 9 bases in the middle. The length of the CDR3 is 12 residues. Germline V lookup: CDR1 SSHAT, CDR2 FNYEAQ (reference sequence). Partial CDR3 DNA: TGTGCCAGCAGCCCTGAGGGGGAGACC. It codes for CASSPEGET. The entire CDR3 sequence reads CASSPEGETQYF.

Comments on this clone: The missing CDR3 end, 3 residues past where the read stops, is filled in from the germline J gene. The V and J genes are TRBV6-2 or TRBV6-3 and TRBJ1-2; the D is unclear. This CDR3 comprises 14 residues. Looked up from germline, CDR1 is MNHEY and CDR2 is SVGEGT. Trimming took 4 bases from V and 4 from J, leaving 13 bases between them. CDR3 region: CASSFEVEGYGYTF. The DNA read from the CDR3 is TGTGCCAGCAGTTTCGAAGTTGAGGGCTATGGC.

Note on this clone: The missing CDR3 end, 3 residues past where the read stops, is filled in from the germline J gene. V gene TRBV7-2 combines with J gene TRBJ1-4, with 8 positions matching TRBD1. Germline V gene sequence: CDR1 SGHTA, CDR2 FQGNSA. The junction had 9 bases not matched to a gene; V was cut back by 5 bases and J by 7 bases. This CDR3 region has 15 residues. CDR3 residues: CASSPQGGKSEKLFF. The part of the CDR3 DNA that was read is TGTGCCAGCAGCCCACAGGGGGGTAAGAGTGAAAAA.

On this clone: The read stops 3 residues short of the end of the CDR3; the missing end is completed from the germline J gene. This chain connects TRBV12-3 or TRBV12-4 to TRBJ2-3; 10 bases map to TRBD2. The CDR3 runs 17 residues. J lost 2 bases, V lost 5 bases, and 10 bases had no gene match. CDR3 DNA, as far as it was read: TGTGCCAGCAGTCGGATTAGCGGGGGGTCGATCACAGATACG. Residues: CASSRISGGSITDT. The whole CDR3 sequence is CASSRISGGSITDTQYF.

Worth noting for this clone: The read ends 3 residues early relative to the CDR3; the germline J gene fills the gap. Other DNA sequences of this sample code for an identical CDR3. The V and J genes are TRBV5-1 and TRBJ1-3; D unclear. Per the germline V gene, CDR1 is SGHRS and CDR2 is YFSETQ. The CDR3 contains 16 residues. The V end was cut by 1 base, the J end by 0 bases, with 11 bases between. CDR3 loop: CASSLFSGSSGNTIYF. CDR3 DNA (partial): TGCGCCAGCAGCTTGTTTTCCGGGTCCTCTGGAAACACC. Full variable domain (missing parts from reference TRBV5-1 and TRBJ1-3): KAGVTQTPRYLIKTRGQQVTLSCSPISGHRSVSWYQQTPGQGLQFLFEYFSETQRNKGNFPGRFSGRQFSNSRSEMNVSTLELGDSALYLCASSLFSGSSGNTIYFGEGSWLTVV.

Comments on this clone: The read finishes 3 residues shy of the CDR3 end, and the germline J gene is used to complete it. The V call is TRBV14, the J call TRBJ2-2, with D perhaps TRBD2 (6 bases). This CDR3 is built from 15 residues. The germline gives CDR1 SGHDN, CDR2 FVKESK. The V and J ends lost 4 bases and 4 bases respectively, with 13 bases between them. CDR3 in amino acids: CASSRMGLVTGELFF. Incomplete CDR3 DNA: TGTGCCAGCAGCCGGATGGGACTCGTCACCGGGGAG.

With regard to this clone: The CDR3 end is not reached by the read, which stops 3 residues before it; the germline J gene fills it in. The chain uses TRBV3-1 (or the pseudogene TRBV3-2) and TRBJ2-1, with TRBD2 as a possible D gene (5 bases). The CDR3 length is 15 residues. Germline assignment: CDR1 LGHDT and CDR2 YNNKEL (reference sequence). The V gene lost 0 bases and the J gene lost 0 bases, with 6 bases spanning the gap. Here the CDR3 reads CASSQETSSYNEQFF. The sequenced part of the CDR3 DNA is TGTGCCAGCAGCCAAGAAACTAGCTCCTACAATGAG.

On this clone itself: Read coverage stops 3 residues before the CDR3 terminus; the germline J gene supplies the remainder. The rearrangement links TRBV29-1 to TRBJ2-3; 8 nucleotides align to TRBD1. The CDR3 sequence is 15 residues long. The V gene's germline CDR1 is SQVTM and CDR2 ANQGSEA. CDR3 sequence: CSVEIAGGWGETQYF. The sequenced part of the CDR3 DNA is TGCAGCGTTGAAATTGCAGGGGGCTGGGGAGAGACG.

The sequenced part of the CDR3 DNA is TGCGCCAGCAGCTTGGTGCAGGGCTCCTACGAC. Translating gives CASSLVQGSYD. The entire CDR3 protein is CASSLVQGSYDYTF. This chain joins TRBV5-1 and TRBJ1-2; maybe TRBD1 (5 bases). The read gets to within 3 residues of the CDR3 end, and the germline J gene fills in the rest. From germline, CDR1 is SGHRS and CDR2 YFSETQ. The length of the CDR3 is 14 residues. Supplemented by reference TRBV5-1 and TRBJ1-2, the full variable domain reads KAGVTQTPRYLIKTRGQQVTLSCSPISGHRSVSWYQQTPGQGLQFLFEYFSETQRNKGNFPGRFSGRQFSNSRSEMNVSTLELGDSALYLCASSLVQGSYDYTFGSGTRLTVV.

A remark on this clone: The read halts 3 residues ahead of the CDR3 end, with the missing end drawn from the germline J gene. The chain links TRBV4-1 to TRBJ2-3; 7 bases are shared with TRBD2. Looked up from germline, CDR1 is MGHRA and CDR2 is YSYEKL. The trim removed 1 base at V and 5 bases at J, leaving 3 bases unmatched. CDR3 length: 14 amino acids. The sequenced CDR3 bases are TGCGCCAGCAGCCAAGTTGGGGGGGGAGATACG. This sequence encodes CASSQVGGGDT. The whole CDR3 sequence is CASSQVGGGDTQYF.

Remarks on this clone: The read terminates 3 residues before the CDR3 end, so the remaining end is supplied by the germline J gene. This rearrangement joins TRBV20-1 to TRBJ2-3, with unresolved D. This CDR3 region has 14 residues. The germline V gene encodes CDR1 DFQATT and CDR2 SNEGSKA (reference sequence). V was shortened by 2 bases and J by 6 bases, with 15 bases between the two germline ends. Partial CDR3 DNA: TGCAGTGCTAGATCGCGGCCTCCCATGGATACG. Amino acid sequence: CSARSRPPMDT. Given in full, the CDR3 is CSARSRPPMDTQYF.

With regard to this clone: With the read ending 3 residues before the CDR3 end, the germline J gene is used to fill in that end. This chain uses TRBV7-9 with TRBJ2-6; 7 nucleotides align to TRBD2. The CDR3 totals 15 residues. Germline values: CDR1 SEHNR, CDR2 FQNEAQ (reference sequence). With 5 bases clipped from V and 0 bases from J, the junction kept 1 base outside the gene matches. CDR3 in amino acids: CASSAGDSGANVLTF. The sequenced part of the CDR3 DNA is TGTGCCAGCAGCGCGGGGGACTCTGGGGCCAACGTC.